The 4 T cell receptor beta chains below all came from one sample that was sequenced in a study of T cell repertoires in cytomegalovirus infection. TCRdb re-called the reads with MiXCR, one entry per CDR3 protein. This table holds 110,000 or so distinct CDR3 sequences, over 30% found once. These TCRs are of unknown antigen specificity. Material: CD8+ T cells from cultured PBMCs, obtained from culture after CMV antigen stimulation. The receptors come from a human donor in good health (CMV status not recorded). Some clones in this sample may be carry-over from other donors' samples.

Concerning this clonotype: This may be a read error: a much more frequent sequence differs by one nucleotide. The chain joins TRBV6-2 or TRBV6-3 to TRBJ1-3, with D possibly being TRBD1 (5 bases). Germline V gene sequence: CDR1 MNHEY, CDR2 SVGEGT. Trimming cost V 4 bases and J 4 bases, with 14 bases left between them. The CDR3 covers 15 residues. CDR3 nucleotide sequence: TGTGCCAGCAGTTTCCCCGGGACCCAAGGAAACACCATATATTTT. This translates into CASSFPGTQGNTIYF.

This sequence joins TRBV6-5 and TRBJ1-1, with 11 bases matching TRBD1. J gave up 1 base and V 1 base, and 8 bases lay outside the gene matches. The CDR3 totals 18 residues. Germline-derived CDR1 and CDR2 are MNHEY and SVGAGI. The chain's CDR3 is CASSYFPVGQGANTEAFF. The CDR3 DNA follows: TGTGCCAGCAGTTACTTTCCTGTCGGACAGGGGGCGAACACTGAAGCTTTCTTT.

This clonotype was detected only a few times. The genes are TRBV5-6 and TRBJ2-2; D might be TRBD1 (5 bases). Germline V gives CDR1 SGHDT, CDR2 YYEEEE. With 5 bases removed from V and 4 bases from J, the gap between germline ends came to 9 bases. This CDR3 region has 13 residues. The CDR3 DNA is TGTGCCAGCAGGGGGCGTCGCACCGGGGAGCTGTTTTTT. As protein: CASRGRRTGELFF.

The CDR3 DNA reads TGCAGCGTCGTTAGCGGGGACCGTGGGGATGAGCAGTTCTTC. Protein sequence: CSVVSGDRGDEQFF. This rearrangement joins TRBV29-1 to TRBJ2-1; 8 bases match TRBD2. The CDR3 length is 14 residues. Germline V lookup: CDR1 SQVTM, CDR2 ANQGSEA. V shed 6 bases, J shed 8 bases, and the junction held 12 bases outside the gene matches.